This T cell receptor beta chain was sequenced for a study of T cell repertoires in cytomegalovirus infection. In the study overall: The public TCR beta signatures pointed to both CMV infection and matching HLA type. Study observations and caveats: Frequencies of public TCR beta families were cumulated, and this identified carriers of CMV plus the relevant HLA. The response measured ex vivo was dominated by TCR beta clonotypes (HLA-C-restricted and CMV-specific).

The length of the CDR3 is 15 residues. Unmatched junction bases numbered 6, after V lost 1 base and J lost 7 bases. This clonotype came up a few times. Its cognate antigen is unknown. TCRdb ran MiXCR on the reads and lists one entry per CDR3 protein. The sample lists some 180,000 distinct CDR3 sequences, roughly 15% occurring once. The TCR comes from a human donor in good health (CMV status not recorded). Some clones in this sample may be carry-over from other donors' samples. Sequenced input: CD8+ T cells from PBMCs. The rearrangement links TRBV12-3 or TRBV12-4 to TRBJ2-7, with 11 bases aligning to TRBD1. The CDR3 sequence: CASSLGTGGPREQYF. The CDR3 nucleotides are TGTGCCAGCAGTTTAGGGACAGGGGGCCCTCGGGAGCAGTACTTC.